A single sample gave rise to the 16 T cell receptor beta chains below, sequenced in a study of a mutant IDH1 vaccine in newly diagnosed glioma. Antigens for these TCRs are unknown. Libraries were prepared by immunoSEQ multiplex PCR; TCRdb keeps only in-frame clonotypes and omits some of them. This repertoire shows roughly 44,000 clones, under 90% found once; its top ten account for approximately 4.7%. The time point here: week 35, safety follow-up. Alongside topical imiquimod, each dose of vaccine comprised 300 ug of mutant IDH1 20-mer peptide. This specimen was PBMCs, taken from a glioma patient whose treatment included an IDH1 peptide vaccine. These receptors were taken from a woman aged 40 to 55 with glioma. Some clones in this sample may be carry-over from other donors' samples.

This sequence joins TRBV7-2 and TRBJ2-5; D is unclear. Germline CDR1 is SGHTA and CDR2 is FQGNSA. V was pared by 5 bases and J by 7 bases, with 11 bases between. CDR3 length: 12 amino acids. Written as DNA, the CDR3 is TGTGCCAGCAGCGCACCGGGCCGGACCCAGTACTTC. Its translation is CASSAPGRTQYF.

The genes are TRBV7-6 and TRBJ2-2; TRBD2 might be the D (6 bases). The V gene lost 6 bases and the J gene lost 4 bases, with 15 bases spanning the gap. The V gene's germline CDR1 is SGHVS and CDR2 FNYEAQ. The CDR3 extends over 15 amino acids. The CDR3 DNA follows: TGTGCCAGCAGGCTCACCGGGACTCTCACCGGGGAGCTGTTTTTT. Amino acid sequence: CASRLTGTLTGELFF.

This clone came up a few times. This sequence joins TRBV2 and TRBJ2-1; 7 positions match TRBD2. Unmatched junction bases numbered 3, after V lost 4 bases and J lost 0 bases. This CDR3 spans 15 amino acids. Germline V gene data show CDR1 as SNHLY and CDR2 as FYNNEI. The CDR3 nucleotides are TGTGCCAGCAGTGGGGAGGGAAGCTCCTACAATGAGCAGTTCTTC. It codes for CASSGEGSSYNEQFF.

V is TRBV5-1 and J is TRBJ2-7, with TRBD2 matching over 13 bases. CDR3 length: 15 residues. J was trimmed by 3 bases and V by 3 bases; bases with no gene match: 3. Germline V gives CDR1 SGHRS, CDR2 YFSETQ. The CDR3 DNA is TGCGCCAGCAGCTCGACTAGCGGGGGGAGCTACGAGCAGTACTTC. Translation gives CASSSTSGGSYEQYF.

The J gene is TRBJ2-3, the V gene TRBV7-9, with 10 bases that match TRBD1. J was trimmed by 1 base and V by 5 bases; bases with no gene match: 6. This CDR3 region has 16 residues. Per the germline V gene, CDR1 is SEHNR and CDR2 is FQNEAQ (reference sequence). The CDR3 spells CASSPPGTGGTDTQYF. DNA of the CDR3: TGTGCCAGCAGCCCCCCCGGGACAGGGGGCACAGATACGCAGTATTTT.

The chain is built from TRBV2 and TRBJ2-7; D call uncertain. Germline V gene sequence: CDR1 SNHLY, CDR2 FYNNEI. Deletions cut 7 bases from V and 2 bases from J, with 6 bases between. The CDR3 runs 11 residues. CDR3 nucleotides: TGTGCCAGCACAGACACCTACGAGCAGTACTTC. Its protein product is CASTDTYEQYF.

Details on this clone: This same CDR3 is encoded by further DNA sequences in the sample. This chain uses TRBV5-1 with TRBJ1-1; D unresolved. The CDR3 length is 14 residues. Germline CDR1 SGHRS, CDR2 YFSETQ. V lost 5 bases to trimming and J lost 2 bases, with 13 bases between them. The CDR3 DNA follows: TGCGCCAGCAGTACCGGACGGGAAAACACTGAAGCTTTCTTT. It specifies CASSTGRENTEAFF.

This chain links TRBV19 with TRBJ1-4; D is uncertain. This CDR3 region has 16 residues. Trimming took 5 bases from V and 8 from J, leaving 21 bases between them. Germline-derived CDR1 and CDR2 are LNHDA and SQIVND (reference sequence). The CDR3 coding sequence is TGTGCCAGTAGTCTCGGTGGAGACTTCCCCAGAGAAAAACTGTTTTTT. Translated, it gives CASSLGGDFPREKLFF. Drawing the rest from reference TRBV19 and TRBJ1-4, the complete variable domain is DGGITQSPKYLFRKEGQNVTLSCEQNLNHDAMYWYRQDPGQGLRLIYYSQIVNDFQKGDIAEGYSVSREKKESFPLTVTSAQKNPTAFYLCASSLGGDFPREKLFFGSGTQLSVL.

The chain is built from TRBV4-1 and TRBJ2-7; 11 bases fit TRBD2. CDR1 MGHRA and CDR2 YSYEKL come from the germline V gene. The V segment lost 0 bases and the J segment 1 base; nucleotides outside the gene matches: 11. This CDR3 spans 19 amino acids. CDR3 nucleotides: TGCGCCAGCAGCCAAGATAAGTCTAGCGGGAGGCTTCATTCCTACGAGCAGTACTTC. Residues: CASSQDKSSGRLHSYEQYF.

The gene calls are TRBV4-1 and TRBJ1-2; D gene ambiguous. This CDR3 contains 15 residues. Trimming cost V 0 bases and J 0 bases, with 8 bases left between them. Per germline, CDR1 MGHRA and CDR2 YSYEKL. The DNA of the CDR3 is TGCGCCAGCAGCCAAGAGGGATCCCCTAACTATGGCTACACCTTC. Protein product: CASSQEGSPNYGYTF.

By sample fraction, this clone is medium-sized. CDR3 DNA sequence: TGTGCCAGCAGCTTAGGGGGGGGGACAGCGAACACCGGGGAGCTGTTTTTT. As protein: CASSLGGGTANTGELFF. The gene calls are TRBV11-3 and TRBJ2-2; the D call may be TRBD1 or TRBD2 (7 bases each). CDR1 SGHNT and CDR2 YENEEA come from the germline V gene. This CDR3 is 17 amino acids long. Trimming stripped 1 base from V and 0 bases from J, with 12 bases between.

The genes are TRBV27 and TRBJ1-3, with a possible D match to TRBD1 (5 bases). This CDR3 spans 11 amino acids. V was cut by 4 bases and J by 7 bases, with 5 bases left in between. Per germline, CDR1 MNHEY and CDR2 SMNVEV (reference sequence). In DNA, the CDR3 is TGTGCCAGCAGTTGGGGGAACACCATATATTTT. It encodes CASSWGNTIYF.

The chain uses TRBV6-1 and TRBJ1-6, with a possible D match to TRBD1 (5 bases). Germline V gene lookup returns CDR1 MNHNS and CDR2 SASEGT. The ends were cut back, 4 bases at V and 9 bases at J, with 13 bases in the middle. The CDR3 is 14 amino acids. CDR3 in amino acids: CASSGDSLSSPLHF. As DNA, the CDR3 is TGTGCCAGCAGTGGGGACTCACTGAGTTCACCCCTCCACTTT.

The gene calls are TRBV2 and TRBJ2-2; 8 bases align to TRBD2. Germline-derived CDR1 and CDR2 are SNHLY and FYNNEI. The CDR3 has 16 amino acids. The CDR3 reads CAKQVAGTRNTGELFF. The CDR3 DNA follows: TGTGCAAAGCAAGTTGCCGGGACTAGGAACACCGGGGAGCTGTTTTTT.

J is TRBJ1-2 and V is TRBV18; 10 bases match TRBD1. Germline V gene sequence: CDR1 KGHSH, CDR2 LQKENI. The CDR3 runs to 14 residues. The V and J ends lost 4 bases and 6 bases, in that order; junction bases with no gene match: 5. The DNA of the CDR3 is TGTGCCAGCTCACAGGGACAGGGGCCGGATGGCTACACCTTC. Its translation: CASSQGQGPDGYTF.

The chain's CDR3 is CASSETRGWGGEAFF. The DNA for the CDR3 is TGTGCCAGCAGTGAAACGAGGGGGTGGGGCGGTGAAGCTTTCTTT. The genes are TRBV6-1 and TRBJ1-1; the D gene is possibly TRBD1 (6 bases). This CDR3 is 15 amino acids long. Per germline, CDR1 MNHNS and CDR2 SASEGT. V was pared by 2 bases and J by 7 bases, with 17 bases between.